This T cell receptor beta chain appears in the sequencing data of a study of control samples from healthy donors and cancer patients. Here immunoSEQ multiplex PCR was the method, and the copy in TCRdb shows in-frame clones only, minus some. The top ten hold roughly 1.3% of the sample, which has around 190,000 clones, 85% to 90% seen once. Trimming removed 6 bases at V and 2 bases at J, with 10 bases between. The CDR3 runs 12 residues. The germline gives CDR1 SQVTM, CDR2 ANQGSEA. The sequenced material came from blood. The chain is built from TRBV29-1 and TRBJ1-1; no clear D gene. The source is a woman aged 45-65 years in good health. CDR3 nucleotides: TGCAGCGTGGCTCCGAGTAACACTGAAGCTTTCTTT. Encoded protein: CSVAPSNTEAFF.